These T cell receptor beta chains were read from a single sample in a study of spatial heterogeneity in lung cancer. From the 5' RACE reads, TCRdb called clonotypes with MiXCR, one entry per CDR3 protein. The data contain more than 60,000 distinct CDR3 sequences, 7% to 9% of them seen just once; the ten biggest clones take up roughly 6.4%. This specimen was PBMCs, taken at surgery. The receptors shown here come from a male donor with early-stage non-small cell lung cancer. Both conserved end residues are trimmed from each CDR3.

J,V,CDR3
TRBJ2-7,TRBV29-1,SVRHGLAGSSGEQY
TRBJ2-7,TRBV3-1,ASSEGDSYEQY
TRBJ2-6,TRBV28,AIRGVSSGANVLT
TRBJ1-1,TRBV6-2/TRBV6-3,ASHQGVKAF
TRBJ1-2,TRBV20-1,SAVRDSLLYGYT
TRBJ1-4,TRBV7-9,ASSLTGGSEKLF
TRBJ2-1,TRBV5-1,ASSFHNEQF
TRBJ2-3,TRBV9,ASSVGTDTQY
TRBJ2-7,TRBV18,ASSPTGGSDEQY
TRBJ2-7,TRBV6-5,ASSPIITPSPNEQY
TRBJ2-1,TRBV10-3,AISAFSGSYNEQF
TRBJ2-3,TRBV12-3/TRBV12-4,ASSSTGADTQY
TRBJ2-2,TRBV6-1,ASRPPGRPNTGELF
TRBJ2-5,TRBV7-2,ASSPWTSGQETQY
TRBJ2-3,TRBV29-1,SVEDSDTQY
TRBJ2-3,TRBV3-1,ASSPEGGQYTQY
TRBJ2-3,TRBV24-1,ATSDPQGASTDTQY